A single sample is the source of the 20 T cell receptor beta chains below, sequenced in a study of graft-versus-host responses after intestinal transplantation. TCRdb's copy holds only in-frame clones and misses some; the assay was immunoSEQ multiplex PCR. The sample has 80,000 to 100,000 clones; around 86% are singletons. No antigen has been assigned to these receptors. Sequenced here: unstimulated CD8+ T cells sorted from spleen or lymph node cells, sampled before intestinal transplant. The receptors were gathered from a human donor who received an intestinal transplant.

The chain recombines TRBV2 with TRBJ2-7, with D unclear. Germline V gene data show CDR1 as SNHLY and CDR2 as FYNNEI. V was shortened by 0 bases and J by 2 bases, with 8 bases between the two germline ends. This CDR3 is built from 14 residues. The CDR3 sequence is CASSEAGRPYEQYF. DNA of the CDR3: TGTGCCAGCAGTGAAGCCGGCAGACCCTACGAGCAGTACTTC.

This chain connects TRBV5-3 to TRBJ2-5; 8 bases agree with TRBD2. TRBV5-3 has ORF status, its function being uncertain. This CDR3 has 14 residues. J was trimmed by 7 bases and V by 4 bases; bases with no gene match: 9. The CDR3 loop is CARSRSGRIRTQYF. Here the CDR3 DNA reads TGTGCCAGAAGCCGGAGCGGGAGAATCCGGACCCAGTACTTC.

This clone was observed once. This chain connects TRBV29-1 to TRBJ2-7; no firm D call. The germline V gene encodes CDR1 SQVTM and CDR2 ANQGSEA. The CDR3 extends over 11 amino acids. With 2 bases removed from V and 2 bases from J, the gap between germline ends came to 4 bases. The chain's CDR3 is CSVESPYEQYF. CDR3 DNA: TGCAGCGTTGAAAGTCCCTACGAGCAGTACTTC.

This chain connects TRBV4-1 to TRBJ2-2; D remains ambiguous. The V and J ends lost 4 bases and 0 bases respectively, with 12 bases between them. Germline V lookup: CDR1 MGHRA, CDR2 YSYEKL. The CDR3 consists of 16 residues. CDR3 loop: CASSPMGGPNTGELFF. DNA for the CDR3: TGCGCCAGCAGCCCTATGGGCGGTCCGAACACCGGGGAGCTGTTTTTT.

The genes are TRBV7-3 and TRBJ2-7; D is unclear. Germline assignment: CDR1 SGHTA and CDR2 FQGTGA. CDR3 length equals 13 residues. V lost 1 base to trimming and J lost 4 bases, with 8 bases between them. CDR3 amino acids: CASSLNLGYEQYF. The CDR3 DNA reads as TGTGCCAGCAGCTTAAATCTAGGTTACGAGCAGTACTTC.

The chain links TRBV9 to TRBJ2-1, with D uncertain. The CDR3 length is 15 residues. Trimming took off 0 bases at V and 5 bases at J, with 12 bases between the two ends. Germline V gene sequence: CDR1 SGDLS, CDR2 YYNGEE. The CDR3 sequence: CASSVAPNVNNEQFF. The DNA for the CDR3 is TGTGCCAGCAGCGTAGCCCCAAACGTGAACAATGAGCAGTTCTTC.

The table lists this clone with a count of one. The chain employs TRBV29-1 and TRBJ2-1, with no clear D. This CDR3 is built from 10 residues. Germline CDR1 reads SQVTM; CDR2 reads ANQGSEA. Trimming removed 7 bases from V and 7 bases from J, with 8 bases in between. The CDR3 region has the DNA TGCAGCGGTGCCGGGAATGAGCAGTTCTTC. Residues: CSGAGNEQFF.

The chain has TRBV19 and TRBJ2-4; D possibly uses TRBD1 or TRBD2 (6 bases each). CDR1 and CDR2 (germline): LNHDA, SQIVND (reference sequence). The germline V and J ends were trimmed by 1 base and 1 base, with 11 bases remaining between them. The CDR3 runs to 16 residues. CDR3 sequence: CASSIAGGLAKNIQYF. The DNA for the CDR3 is TGTGCCAGTAGTATAGCTGGGGGGCTTGCCAAAAACATTCAGTACTTC.

The chain joins TRBV2 to TRBJ2-7, with D possibly being TRBD2 (5 bases). From germline, CDR1 is SNHLY and CDR2 FYNNEI. V was trimmed by 3 bases and J by 1 base, leaving 10 bases between them. The CDR3 sequence is 14 residues long. DNA for the CDR3: TGTGCCAGCAGTGAGTCTAGCTGGTCCTACGAGCAGTACTTC. It codes for CASSESSWSYEQYF.

The table lists this clone with a count of one. The V gene is TRBV6-4, the J gene TRBJ1-6; 7 bases agree with TRBD1. The CDR3 contains 14 residues. With 5 bases clipped from V and 4 bases from J, the junction kept 2 bases outside the gene matches. Germline V lookup: CDR1 MRHNA, CDR2 SNTAGT. The CDR3, as DNA: TGTGCCAGCAGTACGACAGGGTATAATTCACCCCTCCACTTT. Amino acids: CASSTTGYNSPLHF.

This sequence joins TRBV28 and TRBJ2-7; D ambiguous. The CDR3 runs to 14 residues. Germline CDR1 is MDHEN and CDR2 is SYDVKM. With 3 bases removed from V and 5 bases from J, the gap between germline ends came to 14 bases. The CDR3 loop reads CASSFQGKHDEQYF. DNA of the CDR3: TGTGCCAGCAGTTTTCAAGGGAAACACGACGAGCAGTACTTC.

This clone was observed a handful of times. V is TRBV27 and J is TRBJ2-1; tentative D call: TRBD2 (6 bases). This CDR3 has 11 amino acids. Germline V gene data show CDR1 as MNHEY and CDR2 as SMNVEV (reference sequence). The ends were cut back, 5 bases at V and 7 bases at J, with 6 bases in the middle. The CDR3 bases are TGTGCCAGCAGTGGGGGGAATGAGCAGTTCTTC. Amino acid sequence: CASSGGNEQFF.

This clone was counted a single time. The chain has TRBV2 and TRBJ2-6; D is perhaps TRBD1 (6 bases). Germline CDR1 is SNHLY and CDR2 is FYNNEI. Trimming left V 10 bases short and J 0 bases short, with 19 bases between. This CDR3 is 17 amino acids long. In DNA, the CDR3 is TGTGCCATCGCCAGGACAGCTACCCTCTCTGGGGCCAACGTCCTGACTTTC. Encoded protein: CAIARTATLSGANVLTF.

The chain employs TRBV5-1 and TRBJ2-5; D not certain. The CDR3 loop spans 13 amino acids. The V gene's germline CDR1 is SGHRS and CDR2 YFSETQ. Trimming left V 4 bases short and J 0 bases short, with 7 bases between. CDR3: CASSGINQETQYF. For the CDR3, the DNA is TGCGCCAGCAGCGGAATTAACCAAGAGACCCAGTACTTC.

As for this clone: A far larger clone is one nucleotide away, so this likely arose from a read error. The chain uses TRBV28 and TRBJ2-7; 8 bases are a match to TRBD2. This CDR3 is 14 amino acids long. Germline CDR1 and CDR2: MDHEN and SYDVKM. The CDR3 loop is CACSPTSERDEQYF. The CDR3 coding sequence is TGTGCCTGCAGCCCGACTAGCGAACGGGACGAGCAGTACTTC.

The chain employs TRBV9 and TRBJ2-7; D is uncertain. This CDR3 has 11 residues. Germline values: CDR1 SGDLS, CDR2 YYNGEE. Trimming removed 4 bases at V and 2 bases at J, with 4 bases between. The CDR3 reads CASSPTYEQYF. In nucleotides, the CDR3 is TGTGCCAGCAGCCCGACCTACGAGCAGTACTTC.

This chain joins TRBV4-1 and TRBJ2-1, with a tentative D call TRBD2 (5 bases). There are 15 residues in the CDR3. Germline V gives CDR1 MGHRA, CDR2 YSYEKL. Trimming took 1 base from V and 8 from J, leaving 15 bases between them. This CDR3 reads CASSQVLASWDEQFF. For the CDR3, the DNA is TGCGCCAGCAGCCAAGTTTTAGCTAGCTGGGATGAGCAGTTCTTC.

The table lists this clone with a count of one. The chain couples TRBV2 to TRBJ2-2; TRBD2 is a possible D gene (6 bases). Germline V gene data show CDR1 as SNHLY and CDR2 as FYNNEI. The CDR3 has 15 residues. Trimming shortened V by 3 bases and J by 3 bases, and 11 bases separated the two germline ends. DNA of the CDR3: TGTGCCAGCAGTGACGGGCTAGCGTACACCGGGGAGCTGTTTTTT. It translates to CASSDGLAYTGELFF.

This sequence joins TRBV29-1 and TRBJ1-5; the match to TRBD1 covers 7 bases. CDR3 length equals 16 residues. Germline loops: CDR1 SQVTM, CDR2 ANQGSEA. V shed 3 bases and J 3 bases; nucleotides not matched to a gene: 11. CDR3: CSVDIRTGDSNQPQHF. The CDR3 nucleotides read TGCAGCGTTGATATAAGGACAGGTGATTCCAATCAGCCCCAGCATTTT.

V gene TRBV10-1 combines with J gene TRBJ2-7; no clear D. The CDR3 totals 13 residues. Germline V gene data show CDR1 as WNHNN and CDR2 as SYGVQD (reference sequence). Trimming removed 0 bases at V and 4 bases at J, with 7 bases between. The CDR3, as DNA: TGCGCCAGCAGTGAGTCGCTGGATTACGAGCAGTACTTC. Encoded protein: CASSESLDYEQYF.